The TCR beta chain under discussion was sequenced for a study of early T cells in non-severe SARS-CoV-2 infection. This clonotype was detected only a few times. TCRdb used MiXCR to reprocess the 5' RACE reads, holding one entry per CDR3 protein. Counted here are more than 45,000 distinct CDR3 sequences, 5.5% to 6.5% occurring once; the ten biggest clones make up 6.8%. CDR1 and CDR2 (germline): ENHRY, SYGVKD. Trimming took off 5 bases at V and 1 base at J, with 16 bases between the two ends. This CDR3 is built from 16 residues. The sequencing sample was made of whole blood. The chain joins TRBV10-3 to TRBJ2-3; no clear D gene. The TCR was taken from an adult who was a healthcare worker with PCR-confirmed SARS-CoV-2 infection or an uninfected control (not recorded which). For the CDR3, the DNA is TGTGCCATCAGTCTCACTCACAACTCCGGCACAGATACGCAGTATTTT. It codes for CAISLTHNSGTDTQYF.